The T cell receptor (beta chain) under discussion was sequenced for a study of T cell responses to AZD1222 COVID-19 vaccine. Notes on the study in general: Spike-specific TCR breadth and depth were elevated following two AZD1222 doses. A reported finding is that nearly half of spike-specific TCRs target unmutated variant regions. Females made up more of the donors, who were largely white British, and clonal diversity may have come out too low.

As regards this clone: Its antigen is unknown.

TCRdb's table, derived via immunoSEQ multiplex PCR, lists solely in-frame clones and lacks some. This sample yields around 140,000 clones, of which more than 85% are seen a single time; 12% belongs to the top ten. The V gene end was trimmed by 0 bases and the J gene end by 4 bases; junction bases not matched to a gene: 8. Germline values: CDR1 ENHRY, CDR2 SYGVKD. CDR3 length equals 17 residues. The sequence came from an adult who had recovered from COVID-19. Sequenced here: peripheral blood, sampled after recovery from COVID-19. The chain has TRBV10-3 and TRBJ2-5, with 10 bases identical to TRBD2. The CDR3 DNA sequence: TGTGCCATCAGTGAGTCGCAACTAGCGGGAACCTCAGAGACCCAGTACTTC. It codes for CAISESQLAGTSETQYF.